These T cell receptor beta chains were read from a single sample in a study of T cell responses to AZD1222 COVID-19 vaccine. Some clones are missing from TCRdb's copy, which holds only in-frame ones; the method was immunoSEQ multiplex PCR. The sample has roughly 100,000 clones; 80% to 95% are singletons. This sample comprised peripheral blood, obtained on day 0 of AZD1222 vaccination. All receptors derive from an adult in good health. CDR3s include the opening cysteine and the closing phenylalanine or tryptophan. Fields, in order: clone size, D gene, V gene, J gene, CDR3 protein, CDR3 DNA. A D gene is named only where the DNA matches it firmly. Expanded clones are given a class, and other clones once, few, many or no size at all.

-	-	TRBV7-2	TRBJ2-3	CASSLENFDTQYF	TGTGCCAGCAGCTTAGAGAACTTCGATACGCAGTATTTT
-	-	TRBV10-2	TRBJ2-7	CASSDTSYEQYF	TGCGCCAGCAGCGACACATCCTACGAGCAGTACTTC
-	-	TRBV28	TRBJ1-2	CASSLFQLYGYTF	TGTGCCAGCAGTTTATTTCAGTTATATGGCTACACCTTC
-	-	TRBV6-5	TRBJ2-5	CASRIALAETQYF	TGTGCCAGCAGGATAGCGCTGGCGGAGACCCAGTACTTC
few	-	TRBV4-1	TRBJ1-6	CASSKTSANSPLHF	TGCGCCAGCAGCAAGACCTCAGCGAATTCACCCCTCCACTTT
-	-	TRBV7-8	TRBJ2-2	CASSGRVPGELFF	TGTGCCAGCTCGGGCAGGGTCCCCGGGGAGCTGTTTTTT
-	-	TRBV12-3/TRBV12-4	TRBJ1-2	CASAWGRDGYTF	TGTGCCAGCGCATGGGGGAGGGATGGCTACACCTTC
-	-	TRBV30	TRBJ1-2	CAWRAGGSNYGYTF	TGTGCCTGGAGGGCGGGGGGATCCAACTATGGCTACACCTTC
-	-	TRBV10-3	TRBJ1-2	CAISESGVGNYGYTF	TGTGCCATCAGTGAGTCGGGGGTCGGTAACTATGGCTACACCTTC
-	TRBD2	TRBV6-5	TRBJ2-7	CASSYAGGSYEQYF	TGTGCCAGCAGTTATGCGGGGGGCTCCTACGAGCAGTACTTC
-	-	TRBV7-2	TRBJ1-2	CASSFRGSPGYTF	TGTGCCAGCAGCTTCCGAGGGAGCCCTGGCTACACCTTC
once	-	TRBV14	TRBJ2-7	CASSQPGRPYEQYF	TGTGCCAGCAGCCAACCGGGGCGGCCCTACGAGCAGTACTTC
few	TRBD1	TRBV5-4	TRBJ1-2	CASSRQGAYDGYTF	TGTGCCAGCAGCCGACAGGGGGCCTACGATGGCTACACCTTC
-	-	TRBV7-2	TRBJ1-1	CASSLALGEHTEAFF	TGTGCCAGCAGCTTAGCGCTGGGGGAACACACTGAAGCTTTCTTT
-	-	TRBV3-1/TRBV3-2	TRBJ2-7	CAAGTSGTEQYF	TGTGCCGCGGGGACATCGGGGACCGAGCAGTACTTC
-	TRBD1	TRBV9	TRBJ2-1	CASSITGTVNNEQFF	TGTGCCAGCAGCATCACCGGGACAGTTAACAATGAGCAGTTCTTC
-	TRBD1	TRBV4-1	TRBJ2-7	CASSLGQGGYEQYF	TGCGCCAGCAGCCTAGGACAGGGGGGCTACGAGCAGTACTTC
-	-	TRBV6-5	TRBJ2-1	CASSLGAYNEQFF	TGTGCCAGCAGTTTGGGGGCTTACAATGAGCAGTTCTTC
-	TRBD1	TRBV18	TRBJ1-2	CASSPPGQGASNYGYTF	TGTGCCAGCTCACCTCCAGGACAGGGCGCCTCTAACTATGGCTACACCTTC
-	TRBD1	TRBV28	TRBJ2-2	CASTSGQGAPTGELFF	TGTGCCAGTACTTCCGGACAGGGGGCGCCCACCGGGGAGCTGTTTTTT
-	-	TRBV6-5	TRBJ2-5	CASKKRDHRETQYF	TGTGCCAGCAAGAAACGGGACCACCGAGAGACCCAGTACTTC
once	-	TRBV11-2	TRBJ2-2	CASSLGPASGELFF	TGTGCCAGCAGCTTAGGTCCTGCTAGCGGGGAGCTGTTTTTT
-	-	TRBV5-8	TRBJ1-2	CASGGGGYGYTF	TGTGCCAGCGGGGGGGGAGGTTATGGCTACACCTTC
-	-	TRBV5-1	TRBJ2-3	CASSPLGYDTQYF	TGCGCCAGCAGCCCACTCGGTTACGATACGCAGTATTTT
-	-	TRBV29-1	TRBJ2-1	CSVIVGDKYNEQFF	TGCAGCGTTATTGTGGGGGACAAATACAATGAGCAGTTCTTC
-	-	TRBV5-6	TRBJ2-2	CASSLFEAMNTGELFF	TGTGCCAGCAGCTTGTTTGAGGCGATGAACACCGGGGAGCTGTTTTTT
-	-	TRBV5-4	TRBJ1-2	CASSLAGVDGYTF	TGTGCCAGCAGCTTGGCCGGGGTCGATGGCTACACCTTC
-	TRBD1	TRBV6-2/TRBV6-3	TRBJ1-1	CASSRRTGPTPMNTEAFF	TGTGCCAGCAGCCGAAGGACAGGGCCGACCCCGATGAACACTGAAGCTTTCTTT